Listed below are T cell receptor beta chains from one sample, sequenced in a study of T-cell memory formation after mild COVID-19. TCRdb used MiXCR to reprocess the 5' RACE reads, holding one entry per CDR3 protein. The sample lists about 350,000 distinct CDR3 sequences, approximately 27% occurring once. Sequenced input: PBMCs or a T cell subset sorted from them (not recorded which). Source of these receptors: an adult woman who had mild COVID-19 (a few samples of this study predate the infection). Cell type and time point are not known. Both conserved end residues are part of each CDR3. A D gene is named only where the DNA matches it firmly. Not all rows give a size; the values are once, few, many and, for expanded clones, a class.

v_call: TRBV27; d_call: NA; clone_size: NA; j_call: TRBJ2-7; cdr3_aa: CASSRKGQGHYEQYF; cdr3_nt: TGTGCCAGCAGTCGAAAAGGGCAAGGTCACTACGAGCAGTACTTC
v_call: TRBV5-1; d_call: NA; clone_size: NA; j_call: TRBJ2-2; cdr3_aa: CASSFRGELFF; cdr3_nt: TGCGCCAGCAGCTTCAGGGGGGAGCTGTTTTTT
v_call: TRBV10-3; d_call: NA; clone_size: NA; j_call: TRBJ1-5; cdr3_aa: CAISATGNSNQPQHF; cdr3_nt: TGTGCCATCAGTGCAACAGGGAATAGCAATCAGCCCCAGCATTTT
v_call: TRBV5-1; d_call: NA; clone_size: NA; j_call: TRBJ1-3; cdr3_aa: CASSLRLLGGNTIYF; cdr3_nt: TGCGCCAGCAGCTTGAGACTCTTGGGAGGAAACACCATATATTTT
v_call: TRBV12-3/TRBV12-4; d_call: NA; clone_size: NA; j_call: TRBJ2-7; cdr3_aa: CASSLAGKGGEQYF; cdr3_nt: TGTGCCAGCAGTTTAGCAGGGAAGGGCGGGGAGCAGTACTTC
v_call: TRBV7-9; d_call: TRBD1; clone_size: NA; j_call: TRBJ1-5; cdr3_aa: CASSQGWGQGINQPQHF; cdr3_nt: TGTGCCAGCAGCCAAGGTTGGGGACAGGGAATAAATCAGCCCCAGCATTTT
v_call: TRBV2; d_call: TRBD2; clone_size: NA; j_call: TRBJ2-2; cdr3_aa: CASIRRSSGRGELFF; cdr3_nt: TGTGCCAGCATCCGGCGGTCTAGCGGGCGCGGGGAGCTGTTTTTT
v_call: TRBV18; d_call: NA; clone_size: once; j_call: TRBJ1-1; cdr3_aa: CASSPQRGGDTEAFF; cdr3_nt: TGTGCCAGCTCACCACAGCGGGGGGGAGACACTGAAGCTTTCTTT
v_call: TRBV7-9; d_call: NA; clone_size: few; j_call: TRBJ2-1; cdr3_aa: CASSSGLPNEQFF; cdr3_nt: TGTGCCAGCAGCTCGGGACTCCCCAATGAGCAGTTCTTC
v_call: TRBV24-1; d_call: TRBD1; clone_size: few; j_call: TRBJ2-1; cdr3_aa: CATSDFVTGGEQFF; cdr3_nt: TGTGCCACCAGTGATTTCGTGACAGGGGGGGAGCAGTTCTTC
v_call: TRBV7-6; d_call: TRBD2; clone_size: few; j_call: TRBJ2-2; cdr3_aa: CASSSGTSGTGELFF; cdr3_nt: TGTGCCAGCAGCTCAGGGACTAGCGGCACCGGGGAGCTGTTTTTT